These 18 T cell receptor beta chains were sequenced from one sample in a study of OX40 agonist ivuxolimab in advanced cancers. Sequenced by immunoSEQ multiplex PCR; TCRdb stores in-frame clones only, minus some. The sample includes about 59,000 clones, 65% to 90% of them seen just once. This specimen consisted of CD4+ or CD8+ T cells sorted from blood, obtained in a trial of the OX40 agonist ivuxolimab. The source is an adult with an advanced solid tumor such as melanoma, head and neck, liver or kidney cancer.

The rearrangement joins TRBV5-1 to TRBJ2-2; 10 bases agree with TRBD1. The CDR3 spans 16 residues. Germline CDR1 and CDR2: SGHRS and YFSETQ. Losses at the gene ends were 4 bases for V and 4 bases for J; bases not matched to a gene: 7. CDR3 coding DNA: TGCGCCAGCAGCGACGACAGGGGGCACGGCACCGGGGAGCTGTTTTTT. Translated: CASSDDRGHGTGELFF.

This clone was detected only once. For the CDR3, the DNA is TGTGCCAGCAATAAAGCCGGGACAGGGGTCGCCTATAGCAATCAGCCCCAGCATTTT. This encodes CASNKAGTGVAYSNQPQHF. The V gene is TRBV6-1, the J gene TRBJ1-5, with 10 bases matching TRBD1. V lost 7 bases, J lost 0 bases, and 15 bases stayed unmatched. The germline V gene has CDR1 MNHNS and CDR2 SASEGT. The CDR3 has 19 residues.

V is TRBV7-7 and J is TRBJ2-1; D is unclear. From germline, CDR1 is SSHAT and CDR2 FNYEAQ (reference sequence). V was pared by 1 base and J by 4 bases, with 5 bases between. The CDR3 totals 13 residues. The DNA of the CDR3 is TGTGCCAGCAGCTTAGACGGATACAATGAGCAGTTCTTC. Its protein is CASSLDGYNEQFF.

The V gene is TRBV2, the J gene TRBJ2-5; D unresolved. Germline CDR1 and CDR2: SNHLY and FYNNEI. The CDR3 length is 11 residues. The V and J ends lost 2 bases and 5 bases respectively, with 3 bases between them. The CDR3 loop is CASSERETQYF. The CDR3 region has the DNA TGTGCCAGCAGTGAACGGGAGACCCAGTACTTC.

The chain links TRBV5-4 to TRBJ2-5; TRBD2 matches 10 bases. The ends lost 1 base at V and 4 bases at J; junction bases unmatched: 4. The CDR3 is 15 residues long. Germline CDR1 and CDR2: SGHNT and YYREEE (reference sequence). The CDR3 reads CASSLSGRGGETQYF. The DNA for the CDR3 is TGTGCCAGCAGCTTGAGCGGGAGGGGAGGAGAGACCCAGTACTTC.

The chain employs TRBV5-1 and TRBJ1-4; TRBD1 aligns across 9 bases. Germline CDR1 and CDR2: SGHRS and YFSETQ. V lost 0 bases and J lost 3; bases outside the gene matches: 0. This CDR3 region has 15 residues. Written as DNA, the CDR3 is TGCGCCAGCAGCTTGGGACAGGGGGCTAATGAAAAACTGTTTTTT. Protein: CASSLGQGANEKLFF.

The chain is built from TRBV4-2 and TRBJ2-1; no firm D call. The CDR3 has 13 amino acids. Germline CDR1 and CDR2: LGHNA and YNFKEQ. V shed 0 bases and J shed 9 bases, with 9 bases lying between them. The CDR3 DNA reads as TGTGCCAGCAGCCAAGAATCGTGGAGTGAGCAGTTCTTC. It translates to CASSQESWSEQFF.

CDR3 residues: CASSLEGAGLHYGYTF. The CDR3 nucleotides read TGTGCCAGCAGCTTGGAAGGGGCGGGTCTTCACTATGGCTACACCTTC. The chain joins TRBV5-6 to TRBJ1-2, with a possible D match to TRBD1 (5 bases). This CDR3 spans 16 amino acids. CDR1 and CDR2 (germline): SGHDT, YYEEEE. Between the trimmed V and J ends, which lost 0 bases and 3 bases, there was a span of 15 bases.

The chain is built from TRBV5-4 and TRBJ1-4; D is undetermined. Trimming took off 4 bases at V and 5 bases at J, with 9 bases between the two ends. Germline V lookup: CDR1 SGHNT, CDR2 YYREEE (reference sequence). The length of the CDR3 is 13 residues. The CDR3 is CASSPDGNEKLFF. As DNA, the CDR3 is TGTGCCAGCAGCCCGGACGGGAATGAAAAACTGTTTTTT.

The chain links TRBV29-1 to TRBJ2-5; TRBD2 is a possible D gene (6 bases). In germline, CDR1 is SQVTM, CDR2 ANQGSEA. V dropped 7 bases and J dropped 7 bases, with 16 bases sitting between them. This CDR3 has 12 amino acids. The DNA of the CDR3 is TGCAGCGGAGGGCCGGGGGTCGGGACCCAGTACTTC. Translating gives CSGGPGVGTQYF.

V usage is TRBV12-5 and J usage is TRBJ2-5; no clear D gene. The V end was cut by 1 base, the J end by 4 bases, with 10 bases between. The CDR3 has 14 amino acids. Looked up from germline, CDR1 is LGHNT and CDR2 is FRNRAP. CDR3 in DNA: TGTGCTAGTGGTTTGGCCCCCCCACGAGAGACCCAGTACTTC. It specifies CASGLAPPRETQYF.

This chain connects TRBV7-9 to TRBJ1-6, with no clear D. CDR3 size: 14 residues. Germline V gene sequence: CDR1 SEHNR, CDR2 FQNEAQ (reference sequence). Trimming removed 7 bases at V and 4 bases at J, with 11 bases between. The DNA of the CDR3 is TGTGCCAGCAACCTGGAGCAATATAATTCACCCCTCCACTTT. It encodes CASNLEQYNSPLHF.

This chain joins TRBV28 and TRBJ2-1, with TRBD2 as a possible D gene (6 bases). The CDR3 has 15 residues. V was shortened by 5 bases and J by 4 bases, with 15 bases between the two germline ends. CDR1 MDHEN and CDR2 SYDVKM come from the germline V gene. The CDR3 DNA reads TGTGCCAGCAGTGGGGCGGGCGGGACTTACAATGAGCAGTTCTTC. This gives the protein CASSGAGGTYNEQFF.

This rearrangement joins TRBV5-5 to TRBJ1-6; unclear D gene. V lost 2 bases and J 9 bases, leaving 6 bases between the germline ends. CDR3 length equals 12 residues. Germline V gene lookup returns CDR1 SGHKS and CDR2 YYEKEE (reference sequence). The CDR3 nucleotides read TGTGCCAGCAGCTTTCGGGGTTCACCCCTCCACTTT. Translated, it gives CASSFRGSPLHF.

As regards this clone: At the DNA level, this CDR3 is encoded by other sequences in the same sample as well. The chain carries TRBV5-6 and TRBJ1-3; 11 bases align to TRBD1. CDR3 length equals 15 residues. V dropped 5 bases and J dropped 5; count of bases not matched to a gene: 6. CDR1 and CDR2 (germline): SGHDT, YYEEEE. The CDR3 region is CASSPGTGGRNTIYF. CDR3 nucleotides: TGTGCCAGCAGTCCCGGGACAGGGGGAAGAAACACCATATATTTT. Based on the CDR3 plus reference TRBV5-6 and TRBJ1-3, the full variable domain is DAGVTQSPTHLIKTRGQQVTLRCSPKSGHDTVSWYQQALGQGPQFIFQYYEEEERQRGNFPDRFSGHQFPNYSSELNVNALLLGDSALYLCASSPGTGGRNTIYFGEGSWLTVV.

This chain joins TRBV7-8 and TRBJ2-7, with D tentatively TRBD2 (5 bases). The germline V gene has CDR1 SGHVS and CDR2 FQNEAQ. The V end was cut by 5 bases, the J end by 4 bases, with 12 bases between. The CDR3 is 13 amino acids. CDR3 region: CASSRGRDYEQYF. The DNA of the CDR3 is TGTGCCAGCAGCCGCGGACGGGATTACGAGCAGTACTTC.

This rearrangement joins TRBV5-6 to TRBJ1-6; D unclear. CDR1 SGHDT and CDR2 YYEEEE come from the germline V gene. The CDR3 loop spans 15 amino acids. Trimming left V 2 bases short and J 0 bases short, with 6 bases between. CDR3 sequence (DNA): TGTGCCAGCAGCTTACCCAGCTCCTATAATTCACCCCTCCACTTT. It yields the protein CASSLPSSYNSPLHF.

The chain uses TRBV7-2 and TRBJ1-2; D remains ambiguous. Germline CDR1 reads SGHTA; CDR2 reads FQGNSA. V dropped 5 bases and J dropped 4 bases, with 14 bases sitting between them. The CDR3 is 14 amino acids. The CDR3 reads CASSPRASGYGYTF. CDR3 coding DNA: TGTGCCAGCAGCCCCCGGGCCTCAGGCTATGGCTACACCTTC.